This TCR beta chain was sequenced during a study of cytomegalovirus exposure and HLA in healthy donors. Germline V gives CDR1 ENHRY, CDR2 SYGVKD. This CDR3 is built from 13 residues. Trimming left V 5 bases short and J 8 bases short, with 15 bases between. A remark on this clone: What it binds is unknown.

The PCR used 60 Vbeta and 13 Jbeta primers. The repertoire was sequenced with immunoSEQ multiplex PCR; TCRdb's copy has only in-frame clones and lacks some. The sample has 150,000 to 200,000 clones; over 80% are singletons. Findings of the study overall: Most TCR beta V segments were productive about 90% or about 30% of the time in an earlier analysis. As a later analysis revealed, the rate of TCR association differed by HLA locus, with DRB1 most and HLA-C fewest.

Sequenced input: PBMCs. The clonotype originates from a human donor in good health. The chain couples TRBV10-3 to TRBJ1-1; perhaps TRBD1 as D (5 bases). CDR3 loop: CAISPSLQAEAFF. CDR3 coding DNA: TGTGCCATCAGTCCAAGCCTACAGGCCGAAGCTTTCTTT.